This T cell receptor beta chain was captured by sequencing in a study of T-cell memory formation after mild COVID-19 (dated by TCRdb to the early 2020s). For the study in its entirety: TCR sequence clusters from the two donors were largely donor specific. The cohort comprised two young, previously healthy adult volunteers, one female and one male. In two donors, T-cell clones that expanded and contracted after mild COVID-19 were followed by sequencing TCRalpha and TCRbeta repertoires longitudinally. The investigation overall reported the following: The study included only a couple of mild cases, and larger cohorts that include severe cases with pre-infection samples were judged to be necessary. Clones contracting from day 15 to 85 had balanced CD4/CD8 phenotypes, while a second wave expanding from day 15 to 37 was biased towards CD4+. Some responding clones were found in pre-infection memory, which suggests that pre-existing cross-reactive memory T cells took part in the SARS-CoV-2 response. Contracting CD4+ clones were located mainly in the CM and EM memory subsets, whereas CD8+ clones were found to be enriched in EMRA. Whether the second-wave clones peaking on day 37 were SARS-CoV-2 specific was not confirmed.

PBMCs were isolated by Ficoll-Paque density gradient centrifugation. There are a few counts of this clonotype. Its antigen target is currently unknown. No base-level quality is on record; no much larger clone is a single base apart. TCRdb records Illumina NovaSeq 6000 as the sequencer. cDNA libraries for TCRalpha and TCRbeta were prepared by 5'RACE using constant-segment primers, with sample barcodes and unique molecular identifiers added. Trizol reagent was used to extract RNA from every sample. Library amplification was performed in two PCR steps, and a second sample barcode and Illumina TruSeq adapters were introduced in the second step. Sequencing of libraries was performed on an Illumina NovaSeq with 2 x 150 bp paired-end reads. The authors processed their data as follows. Demultiplexing of reads and collapsing into UMI-guided consensus sequences were performed with migec v1.2.7. Using mixcr v2.1.11, UMI consensuses were aligned to TRA and TRB V and J templates and then assembled into clonotypes. Clonotypes were classified as expanded or contracted when called significant by both edgeR and NoisET, with noise models trained on biological replicates. For edgeR calls, the cutoffs were a false discovery rate-adjusted p below 0.01 and a log2 fold-change threshold of 1. As an exploratory analysis of dynamics, max-normalized trajectories of the 1000 most abundant clonotypes were examined by PCA with hierarchical clustering. Separately sequenced CD4+ and CD8+ repertoires were used to assign the CD4 or CD8 phenotype of responding clones. The public reads were quality trimmed at Q25 with fastp and then assembled into clones with MiXCR by TCRdb, keeping productive beta chains. CDR3 protein duplicates are merged, each entry listing the most common genes and DNA. TCRdb's processing, not the authors' own work, is the source of the V and J calls. The sample table shows some 48,000 distinct CDR3 sequences, and more than 10% are seen once. More than 20% of the sample is in the top ten clones.

Trimmed from V: 0 bases; trimmed from J: 0 bases; junction bases lacking a gene match: 4. Via the germline V gene, CDR1 is LGHNT and CDR2 FRNRAP. Inclusive of the bounding cysteine and phenylalanine, the CDR3 is 17 residues long. Only the CDR3 DNA is retained, 51 bases long and in frame from the first base. This chain is built from TRBV12-5 and TRBJ2-1, with TRBD2 matching 8 junction bases. The material sequenced was PBMCs or a T cell subset sorted from them (not recorded which). This clonotype was obtained from a man aged 18 to 30 who had mild COVID-19 (a few samples of this study predate the infection). The sample titles of this study are shuffled in the database, so cell type and time point are left out; the donor was told from shared clones. This receptor carries the CDR3 CASGLVVAGSSYNEQFF. The base sequence is TGTGCTAGTGGTTTGGTGGTAGCGGGGAGCTCCTACAATGAGCAGTTCTTC.